This T cell receptor (beta chain) was identified in a study of beta chain features in type 1 diabetes. This clone came up many times. This CDR3 has 13 amino acids. Germline-derived CDR1 and CDR2 are GTSNPN and SVGIG (reference sequence). Trimming cost V 5 bases and J 4 bases; bases outside gene matches: 5. Sequencing targeted expressed TCRB transcripts, as all isolated RNA had been reverse transcribed. The repertoire was sequenced with immunoSEQ multiplex PCR; TCRdb's copy has only in-frame clones and lacks some. The sample contains about 450,000 clones, approximately 10% of which appear only once. The chain has TRBV30 and TRBJ2-7, with 10 bases fitting TRBD1. What was sequenced was naive CD4+ T cells from blood. The receptor comes from a woman between 18 and 30 years old in good health. The CDR3 bases are TGTGCCTGGGACCCGGGACAGGGGTACGAGCAGTACTTC. This translates into CAWDPGQGYEQYF.